The 32 T cell receptor beta chains reported below all come from one sample, sequenced in a study of Ad26.COV2.S vaccination and SARS-CoV-2 variants. The data were produced by immunoSEQ multiplex PCR, yet TCRdb's version contains in-frame clones alone and is incomplete. This repertoire shows around 320,000 clones, more than 75% found once; its top ten account for around 3.5%. Treatment meaning: roughly 20 received Ad26.COV2.S at low or high dose, single or two shots; roughly five received placebo; per-sample allocation not given. All samples were drawn on day 63, counting from the first vaccine or placebo injection. Sequenced material: peripheral blood, taken in a trial of Ad26.COV2.S vaccine versus placebo. These TCRs come from a person aged 18-65 years who received the Ad26.COV2.S COVID-19 vaccine or a placebo.

The rearrangement links TRBV25-1 to TRBJ2-7; the match to TRBD1 covers 9 bases. CDR3 length: 15 amino acids. Losses at the gene ends were 7 bases for V and 3 bases for J; bases not matched to a gene: 10. CDR1 is MGHDK, CDR2 SYGVNS, per germline. The CDR3 nucleotides read TGTGCCAGCACTACAGGGTGGACAGGGGACTACGAGCAGTACTTC. This codes for CASTTGWTGDYEQYF.

CDR3: CASSYDPSSYNEQFF. Here the CDR3 DNA reads TGTGCCAGCAGTTACGACCCGAGCTCCTACAATGAGCAGTTCTTC. This chain uses TRBV6-5 with TRBJ2-1; no clear D gene. CDR3 size: 15 residues. In germline, CDR1 is MNHEY, CDR2 SVGAGI. Trimming removed 2 bases at V and 0 bases at J, with 8 bases between.

The rearrangement links TRBV7-2 to TRBJ2-1, with D uncertain. The germline V gene encodes CDR1 SGHTA and CDR2 FQGNSA. This CDR3 has 10 residues. Trimming stripped 6 bases from V and 6 bases from J, with 3 bases between. CDR3 DNA: TGTGCCAGCAGTACCAATGAGCAGTTCTTC. This translates into CASSTNEQFF. Drawing the rest from reference TRBV7-2 and TRBJ2-1, the complete variable domain is GAGVSQSPSNKVTEKGKDVELRCDPISGHTALYWYRQSLGQGLEFLIYFQGNSAPDKSGLPSDRFSAERTGGSVSTLTIQRTQQEDSAVYLCASSTNEQFFGPGTRLTVL.

The chain combines TRBV27 with TRBJ1-2, with D hard to call. This CDR3 has 17 residues. Per germline, CDR1 MNHEY and CDR2 SMNVEV (reference sequence). The V end was cut by 2 bases, the J end by 4 bases, with 20 bases between. CDR3 in DNA: TGTGCCAGCAGTTTAGGTACTAGAGAGGCTCTATTCTATGGCTACACCTTC. Translation: CASSLGTREALFYGYTF.

The gene calls are TRBV19 and TRBJ2-3; 10 nucleotides agree with TRBD1. V trimming: 6 bases; J trimming: 2 bases; junction bases outside the gene matches: 2. CDR1 is LNHDA and CDR2 is SQIVND in the germline V gene (reference sequence). The CDR3 consists of 14 residues. CDR3 in DNA: TGTGCCAGTAGGACAGGGGGCTCCACAGATACGCAGTATTTT. Translation: CASRTGGSTDTQYF.

The chain joins TRBV7-9 to TRBJ1-1; 7 bases fit TRBD1. The CDR3 runs 15 residues. Per the germline V gene, CDR1 is SEHNR and CDR2 is FQNEAQ (reference sequence). The V and J ends lost 5 bases and 6 bases, in that order; junction bases with no gene match: 12. The CDR3 DNA follows: TGTGCCAGCAGCCGCCCGACAGGGCAGTCCCCTGAAGCTTTCTTT. Translating gives CASSRPTGQSPEAFF.

Here the CDR3 DNA reads TGTGCCAGCAGCCAGGCCTACGGGACGGCCTATGGCTACACCTTC. The encoded protein is CASSQAYGTAYGYTF. The chain uses TRBV3-1 (or the pseudogene TRBV3-2) and TRBJ1-2, with D perhaps TRBD1 (5 bases). V lost 3 bases and J lost 4, with 15 bases in between. This CDR3 comprises 15 residues. Germline V gene sequence: CDR1 LGHDT, CDR2 YNNKEL (reference sequence).

The chain is built from TRBV6-5 and TRBJ2-3; D is possibly TRBD2 (5 bases). Trimming cost V 0 bases and J 1 base, with 11 bases left between them. Per germline, CDR1 MNHEY and CDR2 SVGAGI. The CDR3 runs to 16 residues. The CDR3 reads CASSYSGGPRTDTQYF. CDR3 coding DNA: TGTGCCAGCAGTTACTCTGGCGGGCCCCGCACAGATACGCAGTATTTT.

The gene calls are TRBV6-6 and TRBJ1-4; D is unclear. The CDR3 is made up of 15 amino acids. Germline assignment: CDR1 MNHNY and CDR2 SVGAGI (reference sequence). Trimming removed 0 bases at V and 6 bases at J, with 11 bases between. CDR3 in amino acids: CASSYSRWGDEKLFF. For the CDR3, the DNA is TGTGCCAGCAGTTACTCGAGGTGGGGTGATGAAAAACTGTTTTTT.

This chain connects TRBV19 to TRBJ1-1, with D perhaps TRBD1 (6 bases). The CDR3 contains 13 residues. CDR1 is LNHDA, CDR2 SQIVND, per germline (reference sequence). V lost 6 bases to trimming and J lost 0 bases, with 8 bases between them. This CDR3 reads CASSRTVNTEAFF. The CDR3, as DNA: TGTGCCAGTAGCAGGACAGTGAACACTGAAGCTTTCTTT.

The chain has TRBV7-3 and TRBJ2-1; TRBD2 might be the D (5 bases). Looked up from germline, CDR1 is SGHTA and CDR2 is FQGTGA. V gave up 2 bases and J gave up 4 bases, with 9 bases separating them. The CDR3 covers 14 residues. CDR3 residues: CASSLLGAYNEQFF. The CDR3 DNA sequence: TGTGCCAGCAGCTTATTGGGAGCGTACAATGAGCAGTTCTTC.

The rearrangement joins TRBV3-1 (or the pseudogene TRBV3-2) to TRBJ2-3, with a tentative D call TRBD1 (6 bases). Germline V gene sequence: CDR1 LGHDT, CDR2 YNNKEL (reference sequence). Trimming shortened V by 3 bases and J by 0 bases, and 13 bases separated the two germline ends. The CDR3 is made up of 16 amino acids. Written as DNA, the CDR3 is TGTGCCAGCAGCCATGAGTTGGACAGTAGCACAGATACGCAGTATTTT. Protein sequence: CASSHELDSSTDTQYF.

The chain is built from TRBV25-1 and TRBJ2-1; TRBD1 matches 8 bases. Unmatched junction bases numbered 5, after V lost 1 base and J lost 12 bases. The germline gives CDR1 MGHDK, CDR2 SYGVNS. This CDR3 has 13 amino acids. The CDR3 is CASSESGQGGQFF. Here the CDR3 DNA reads TGTGCCAGCAGTGAATCCGGACAGGGCGGGCAGTTCTTC.

This clone was observed a few times. The chain couples TRBV2 to TRBJ1-1; 8 positions match TRBD1. The CDR3 has 14 residues. V lost 4 bases and J lost 9; bases outside the gene matches: 10. The V gene's germline CDR1 is SNHLY and CDR2 FYNNEI. The DNA of the CDR3 is TGTGCCAGCAGTGTACGGACAGGGCCGTATCAAGCTTTCTTT. It specifies CASSVRTGPYQAFF. The complete variable domain, with remaining parts taken from reference TRBV2 and TRBJ1-1, reads EPEVTQTPSHQVTQMGQEVILRCVPISNHLYFYWYRQILGQKVEFLVSFYNNEISEKSEIFDDQFSVERPDGSNFTLKIRSTKLEDSAMYFCASSVRTGPYQAFFGQGTRLTVV.

This sequence joins TRBV5-6 and TRBJ1-4; 9 bases fit TRBD1. Germline values: CDR1 SGHDT, CDR2 YYEEEE. The CDR3 runs 15 residues. The V gene end was trimmed by 3 bases and the J gene end by 5 bases; junction bases not matched to a gene: 5. The CDR3 spells CASSSAGQGNEKLFF. The CDR3 bases are TGTGCCAGCAGCTCGGCCGGACAGGGGAATGAAAAACTGTTTTTT.

The CDR3 DNA sequence: TGTGCCAGCAGTTTCTCCCAGCGGGGTACAGATACGCAGTATTTT. This encodes CASSFSQRGTDTQYF. The chain employs TRBV27 and TRBJ2-3; 7 positions match TRBD2. This CDR3 contains 15 residues. V shed 3 bases and J 3 bases; nucleotides not matched to a gene: 6. Germline V lookup: CDR1 MNHEY, CDR2 SMNVEV (reference sequence).

Only one count was recorded for this clone. This sequence joins TRBV19 and TRBJ2-1; D call uncertain. From germline, CDR1 is LNHDA and CDR2 SQIVND (reference sequence). The CDR3 length is 12 residues. CDR3 in amino acids: CVTEGQNGEQFF. The CDR3 region has the DNA TGTGTTACGGAAGGCCAAAACGGTGAGCAGTTCTTC.

DNA of the CDR3: TGTGCCAGCAAGGACGCCCTAAGCTCCTACGAGCAGTACTTC. Amino acid sequence: CASKDALSSYEQYF. The rearrangement uses TRBV2 and TRBJ2-7; no firm D call. Germline V gene sequence: CDR1 SNHLY, CDR2 FYNNEI. Trimming removed 7 bases at V and 0 bases at J, with 13 bases between. The CDR3 has 14 residues.

The gene calls are TRBV5-4 and TRBJ2-2; D is possibly TRBD1 (6 bases). The CDR3 has 13 amino acids. Germline V gene sequence: CDR1 SGHNT, CDR2 YYREEE (reference sequence). Trimming stripped 1 base from V and 6 bases from J, with 7 bases between. CDR3 in DNA: TGTGCCAGCAGCTTGAAGGGGGCCGGGGAGCTGTTTTTT. Its protein is CASSLKGAGELFF.

This clone has just a few counts. The J gene is TRBJ2-1, the V gene TRBV15; 8 bases are shared with TRBD1. The J segment lost 5 bases and the V segment lost 3 bases, leaving 3 bases of the junction unmatched. Germline assignment: CDR1 LNHNV and CDR2 YYDKDF (reference sequence). The CDR3 extends over 14 amino acids. The CDR3 region is CATSSRGPHNEQFF. CDR3 bases: TGTGCCACCAGCAGCAGGGGGCCCCACAATGAGCAGTTCTTC.

This chain links TRBV18 with TRBJ1-4; 9 bases align to TRBD1. Germline trimming cut 2 bases from V and 7 bases from J; bases unmatched to any gene: 5. This CDR3 contains 15 residues. Germline CDR1 and CDR2: KGHSH and LQKENI. DNA of the CDR3: TGTGCCAGCTCACCAGGGACAGGGCAAGGTGAAAAACTGTTTTTT. Translating gives CASSPGTGQGEKLFF.

The CDR3 bases are TGTGCCAGTAGTAGGGACAGGGCACAGGGCTACACCTTC. Amino acid sequence: CASSRDRAQGYTF. The rearrangement uses TRBV19 and TRBJ1-2; 9 bases fit TRBD1. V gave up 4 bases and J gave up 8 bases; unmatched junction bases: 5. CDR1 and CDR2 from the germline V gene are LNHDA and SQIVND (reference sequence). The CDR3 has 13 amino acids.

V usage is TRBV30 and J usage is TRBJ2-5, with D unresolved. V shed 2 bases and J shed 1 base, with 17 bases lying between them. Per germline, CDR1 GTSNPN and CDR2 SVGIG (reference sequence). The CDR3 sequence is 16 residues long. CDR3 sequence: CAWSPLGSLLQETQYF. The CDR3, as DNA: TGTGCCTGGAGTCCCCTGGGGTCTCTTCTCCAAGAGACCCAGTACTTC.

The chain combines TRBV30 with TRBJ1-2; 9 nucleotides agree with TRBD1. The germline V gene has CDR1 GTSNPN and CDR2 SVGIG (reference sequence). The trim removed 0 bases at V and 4 bases at J, leaving 3 bases unmatched. The CDR3 contains 14 residues. The CDR3 spells CAWSVDRGSYGYTF. For the CDR3, the DNA is TGTGCCTGGAGTGTTGACAGGGGGAGCTATGGCTACACCTTC.

The gene calls are TRBV27 and TRBJ2-1, with 8 bases aligning to TRBD2. The CDR3 consists of 16 residues. V lost 3 bases and J lost 10; bases outside the gene matches: 14. The germline CDR1 and CDR2 sequences are MNHEY and SMNVEV (reference sequence). The DNA for the CDR3 is TGTGCCAGCAGTTTCGAAGCGGGGGCCCCCCTCGAAGAGCAGTTCTTC. The encoded protein is CASSFEAGAPLEEQFF.

The chain employs TRBV4-2 and TRBJ2-2; the D is unclear. The CDR3 has 14 amino acids. Trimming stripped 7 bases from V and 8 bases from J, with 17 bases between. Germline CDR1 reads LGHNA; CDR2 reads YNFKEQ. Here the CDR3 DNA reads TGTGCCAGCACCCTGACTTGGACGTCTGGGGAGCTGTTTTTT. This codes for CASTLTWTSGELFF.

This rearrangement joins TRBV5-5 to TRBJ2-7; 8 positions agree with TRBD1. J was trimmed by 2 bases and V by 6 bases; bases with no gene match: 10. Germline V gene lookup returns CDR1 SGHKS and CDR2 YYEKEE (reference sequence). The CDR3 runs 15 residues. The CDR3 protein is CASIKTGVNPYEQYF. In DNA, the CDR3 is TGTGCCAGCATCAAGACAGGGGTGAATCCCTACGAGCAGTACTTC.

CDR3 in amino acids: CASSFAYPDRADGYTF. In nucleotides, the CDR3 is TGTGCCAGCAGCTTCGCGTACCCCGACAGGGCGGATGGCTACACCTTC. The chain uses TRBV7-9 and TRBJ1-2; the match to TRBD1 covers 7 bases. Germline values: CDR1 SEHNR, CDR2 FQNEAQ (reference sequence). Trimming cost V 3 bases and J 6 bases; bases outside gene matches: 13. CDR3 length equals 16 residues.

This chain uses TRBV5-6 with TRBJ2-3; 7 nucleotides agree with TRBD1. Looked up from germline, CDR1 is SGHDT and CDR2 is YYEEEE. Unmatched junction bases numbered 4, after V lost 5 bases and J lost 1 base. CDR3 length: 14 amino acids. In DNA, the CDR3 is TGTGCCAGCAGTTCCCAGGGGGGCACAGATACGCAGTATTTT. Amino acid sequence: CASSSQGGTDTQYF.

The V call is TRBV5-4, the J call TRBJ2-7, with D unclear. This CDR3 has 12 amino acids. Germline CDR1 reads SGHNT; CDR2 reads YYREEE (reference sequence). The ends were cut back, 2 bases at V and 4 bases at J, with 7 bases in the middle. CDR3 DNA sequence: TGTGCCAGCAGCTTATCCAGTTACGAGCAGTACTTC. It encodes CASSLSSYEQYF.

The chain recombines TRBV27 with TRBJ1-5; no clear D gene. V was trimmed by 5 bases and J by 5 bases, leaving 16 bases between them. The CDR3 consists of 15 residues. CDR1 is MNHEY and CDR2 is SMNVEV in the germline V gene (reference sequence). The CDR3 loop is CASSPKRVWDQPQHF. CDR3 sequence (DNA): TGTGCCAGCAGTCCCAAGAGGGTTTGGGATCAGCCCCAGCATTTT.

In the case of this clone: Other DNA sequences in the sample encode the same CDR3. The chain uses TRBV15 and TRBJ1-1, with TRBD1 as a possible D gene (6 bases). Deletions cut 1 base from V and 5 bases from J, with 11 bases between. The germline V gene encodes CDR1 LNHNV and CDR2 YYDKDF (reference sequence). This CDR3 has 14 residues. CDR3 coding DNA: TGTGCCACCAGCAGAGTTGGGGGGCGGACTGAAGCTTTCTTT. Protein product: CATSRVGGRTEAFF.